This T cell receptor (beta chain) came from a study of cytomegalovirus exposure and HLA in healthy donors. The study's findings and limits: Later genetic work tied a missense DCLRE1C variant to beta-chain V and J trimming. Common viral pathogens (according to a later analysis) appeared linked to several of the most significant clusters. It has been reported that TCR beta sequences accurately predicted the HLA-A and HLA-B alleles of most subjects.

The germline V gene encodes CDR1 SGHRS and CDR2 YFSETQ. V shed 5 bases, J shed 5 bases, and the junction held 6 bases outside the gene matches. CDR3 length: 14 amino acids. On this clone: Its antigen is not known.

The PCR employed 60 Vbeta primers together with 13 Jbeta primers. Clones were sequenced by immunoSEQ multiplex PCR, and TCRdb holds only the in-frame ones, with some missing. The sample records 150,000 to 200,000 clones, around 78% being singletons. The TCR originated in a woman between 25 and 40 years old in good health and CMV-seropositive. The gene calls are TRBV5-1 and TRBJ2-3, with 9 nucleotides matching TRBD1. Sequencing was carried out using PBMCs. The CDR3 nucleotides are TGCGCCAGCAGGGAGGGACAGGGAAGAGATACGCAGTATTTT. The encoded protein is CASREGQGRDTQYF.